One sample yielded the 16 T cell receptor beta chains listed below, sequenced in a study of T cell repertoires in cytomegalovirus infection. TCRdb reprocessed the reads via MiXCR and lists one record per CDR3 protein. The table lists almost 550,000 distinct CDR3 sequences, 15% to 20% of them singletons. Sequences were obtained from CD8+ T cells from PBMCs. The receptor set was obtained from a human donor in good health (CMV status not recorded). Some clones in this sample may be carry-over from other donors' samples.

This clonotype has a count of ten or more. The chain joins TRBV5-4 to TRBJ2-7, with D perhaps matching TRBD1 (5 bases). Germline V gene lookup returns CDR1 SGHNT and CDR2 YYREEE (reference sequence). The CDR3 length is 12 residues. V lost 5 bases, J lost 1 base, and 7 bases lay in between. The CDR3 nucleotides are TGTGCCAGCAGTCAGGGATCCTACGAGCAGTACTTC. Protein: CASSQGSYEQYF.

In the case of this clonotype: A much larger clonotype is one base distant, so this may be a read error. This CDR3 is missing its conserved last phenylalanine or tryptophan, likely due to a read error. The rearrangement links TRBV5-4 to TRBJ2-5; 8 bases match TRBD2. CDR1 is SGHNT, CDR2 YYREEE, per germline (reference sequence). J was trimmed by 5 bases and V by 2 bases; bases with no gene match: 8. The CDR3 runs 15 residues. The chain's CDR3 is CASSLTSGRGETQYL. DNA for the CDR3: TGTGCCAGCAGCTTAACTAGCGGTCGCGGCGAGACCCAGTACTTA.

This clonotype was seen at least ten times. This rearrangement joins TRBV10-3 to TRBJ2-7; D is tentatively TRBD1 or TRBD2 (6 bases each). Germline lookup yields CDR1 ENHRY and CDR2 SYGVKD. V lost 7 bases, J lost 2 bases, and 15 bases lay in between. The CDR3 runs 14 residues. The CDR3 bases are TGTGCCATCACCCTGGAGGGGGACCCCTACGAGCAGTACTTC. Protein sequence: CAITLEGDPYEQYF.

The rearrangement links TRBV10-3 to TRBJ1-2; 8 nucleotides line up with TRBD1. CDR3 size: 15 residues. Germline CDR1 is ENHRY and CDR2 is SYGVKD. The ends lost 7 bases at V and 2 bases at J; junction bases unmatched: 9. The CDR3 nucleotides are TGTGCCATCAACTACGGACAGGGAGGGAACTATGGCTACACCTTC. This codes for CAINYGQGGNYGYTF.

This clonotype was detected a few times. V and J are TRBV6-1 and TRBJ2-5; perhaps TRBD1 as D (5 bases). Germline CDR1 MNHNS, CDR2 SASEGT. The CDR3 is made up of 15 amino acids. Between the trimmed V and J ends, which lost 3 bases and 0 bases, there was a span of 11 bases. CDR3 sequence: CASSEAGYDQETQYF. In DNA, the CDR3 is TGTGCCAGCAGTGAGGCAGGGTATGACCAAGAGACCCAGTACTTC.

Many counts were recorded for this clonotype. This chain joins TRBV7-9 and TRBJ2-7; D perhaps matches TRBD1 (6 bases). The length of the CDR3 is 14 residues. The V gene lost 5 bases and the J gene lost 2 bases, with 13 bases spanning the gap. Germline V gives CDR1 SEHNR, CDR2 FQNEAQ (reference sequence). CDR3 bases: TGTGCCAGCAGCCCTCCGGACAGAACCTACGAGCAGTACTTC. It encodes CASSPPDRTYEQYF.

In nucleotides, the CDR3 is TGTGCCAGCAGTTCAGGACAGGGGGCTGCTAATGAAAAACTGTTTTTT. Its translation is CASSSGQGAANEKLFF. The chain recombines TRBV6-2 or TRBV6-3 with TRBJ1-4; 11 bases are shared with TRBD1. The CDR3 loop spans 16 amino acids. CDR1 MNHEY and CDR2 SVGEGT come from the germline V gene. V shed 4 bases, J shed 3 bases, and the junction held 4 bases outside the gene matches.

The sample holds many counts of this clonotype. The V and J genes are TRBV7-2 and TRBJ2-1; D is unclear. V lost 4 bases, J lost 5 bases, and 12 bases lay in between. This CDR3 is built from 14 residues. The germline V gene has CDR1 SGHTA and CDR2 FQGNSA. This CDR3 is CASSYYYTDNEQFF. Written as DNA, the CDR3 is TGTGCCAGCAGCTACTACTACACCGACAATGAGCAGTTCTTC.

The rearrangement links TRBV29-1 to TRBJ1-3, with no clear D. This CDR3 contains 13 residues. CDR1 and CDR2 from the germline V gene are SQVTM and ANQGSEA. Between the trimmed V and J ends, which lost 5 bases and 4 bases, there was a span of 12 bases. CDR3 bases: TGCAGCGTTAGGGAACTAGTCGGAAACACCATATATTTT. This sequence encodes CSVRELVGNTIYF.

This clonotype was observed at least ten times. This rearrangement joins TRBV12-3 or TRBV12-4 to TRBJ2-1; D ambiguous. Trimming stripped 4 bases from V and 0 bases from J, with 13 bases between. This CDR3 comprises 16 residues. The CDR3 nucleotides read TGTGCCAGCAGTTCGCCGTTGTACCCCTCCTACAATGAGCAGTTCTTC. Residues: CASSSPLYPSYNEQFF.

There are many counts of this clonotype. The V and J genes are TRBV28 and TRBJ1-3; TRBD1 matches at 9 bases. Germline V CDR1 and CDR2: MDHEN, SYDVKM. The trim removed 4 bases at V and 0 bases at J, leaving 4 bases unmatched. There are 16 residues in the CDR3. The CDR3 here is CASSSGQGNSGNTIYF. The CDR3 coding sequence is TGTGCCAGCAGTTCGGGACAGGGAAACTCTGGAAACACCATATATTTT. Full variable domain (outside the CDR3, taken from reference TRBV28 and TRBJ1-3): DVKVTQSSRYLVKRTGEKVFLECVQDMDHENMFWYRQDPGLGLRLIYFSYDVKMKEKGDIPEGYSVSREKKERFSLILESASTNQTSMYLCASSSGQGNSGNTIYFGEGSWLTVV.

Only a few counts were recorded for this clonotype. The rearrangement uses TRBV28 and TRBJ2-1; D ambiguous. The V end lost 6 bases, the J end lost 10 bases, and 19 bases lay between the germline ends. The CDR3 contains 14 residues. Germline CDR1 MDHEN, CDR2 SYDVKM. In nucleotides, the CDR3 is TGTGCCAGCAGGATGTTAGGACGCCTTGGAGAGCAGTTCTTC. Translated, it gives CASRMLGRLGEQFF.

Ten or more counts support this clonotype. Here the CDR3 DNA reads TGTGCCAGCAGCTTGTCCAGGGGCACCGGGGAGCTGTTTTTT. Translating it yields CASSLSRGTGELFF. This chain joins TRBV7-2 and TRBJ2-2; TRBD1 is a possible D gene (6 bases). CDR1 SGHTA and CDR2 FQGNSA come from the germline V gene. V gave up 3 bases and J gave up 4 bases, with 9 bases separating them. The CDR3 length is 14 residues.

The table lists this clonotype with many counts. The chain carries TRBV19 and TRBJ2-1, with 7 positions matching TRBD1. The CDR3 sequence is 18 residues long. CDR1 is LNHDA, CDR2 SQIVND, per germline (reference sequence). Trimming removed 4 bases from V and 4 bases from J; junction bases left unmatched: 16. CDR3 residues: CASSTRTLDRDPYNEQFF. The CDR3 DNA reads as TGTGCCAGTAGTACCCGGACTCTCGACAGGGACCCATACAATGAGCAGTTCTTC.

The sample holds many counts of this clonotype. J is TRBJ1-1 and V is TRBV6-1; 7 bases are shared with TRBD1. Germline V gene lookup returns CDR1 MNHNS and CDR2 SASEGT. CDR3 size: 13 residues. With 7 bases clipped from V and 1 base from J, the junction kept 3 bases outside the gene matches. In DNA, the CDR3 is TGTGCCAGCACCGGGACAGAGAACACTGAAGCTTTCTTT. It codes for CASTGTENTEAFF.

This clonotype has more than one count but fewer than ten. This rearrangement joins TRBV20-1 to TRBJ1-1, with D possibly matching TRBD1 (5 bases). Trimming shortened V by 5 bases and J by 0 bases, and 13 bases separated the two germline ends. From germline, CDR1 is DFQATT and CDR2 SNEGSKA (reference sequence). The CDR3 covers 14 residues. The CDR3 DNA reads as TGCAGTGCTTGGGGGGGGATCTTGAACACTGAAGCTTTCTTT. Translating gives CSAWGGILNTEAFF.